What follows are 11 T cell receptor beta chains derived from one specimen sequenced in a study of CD8 T cells in Susac syndrome. Reverse transcription used roughly 0.45 to 1 ug RNA and random hexamers. TCRdb recomputed calls from the immunoSEQ multiplex PCR reads with MiXCR, one row per CDR3 protein. The sample records 85,000 to 120,000 distinct CDR3 sequences, around 94% being singletons. Sequenced input: CD8+ T cells from PBMCs. Receptors were obtained from a human donor with Susac syndrome.

The chain recombines TRBV7-6 with TRBJ2-7, with D hard to call. The germline V gene has CDR1 SGHVS and CDR2 FNYEAQ. The CDR3 consists of 12 residues. V lost 1 base to trimming and J lost 7 bases, with 8 bases between them. The CDR3 nucleotides are TGTGCCAGCAGCTTAGTTGTTGAGGAGCAGTACTTC. Translated: CASSLVVEEQYF.

The chain recombines TRBV27 with TRBJ2-7; D is unclear. The germline CDR1 and CDR2 sequences are MNHEY and SMNVEV (reference sequence). This CDR3 region has 14 residues. V lost 4 bases and J 0 bases, leaving 10 bases between the germline ends. The CDR3, as DNA: TGTGCCAGCAGTTGGGCACGCGGCTCCTACGAGCAGTACTTC. It is translated as CASSWARGSYEQYF.

V gene TRBV2 combines with J gene TRBJ2-5; TRBD1 matches at 7 bases. Trimming at V came to 8 bases and at J to 4 bases, leaving 13 bases not matched to a gene. CDR1 is SNHLY, CDR2 FYNNEI, per germline. The CDR3 runs to 15 residues. CDR3 sequence: CASGDPLGTAETQYF. The CDR3 nucleotides read TGTGCCAGCGGGGACCCACTCGGGACAGCAGAGACCCAGTACTTC.

The chain has TRBV9 and TRBJ2-1, with 12 bases identical to TRBD2. Per the germline V gene, CDR1 is SGDLS and CDR2 is YYNGEE. The CDR3 has 16 amino acids. Trimming took 3 bases from V and 7 from J; bases not matched to a gene: 8. CDR3: CASSAPSGGAGNEQFF. The CDR3 DNA reads as TGTGCCAGCAGCGCACCTAGCGGGGGGGCCGGGAATGAGCAGTTCTTC.

As DNA, the CDR3 is TGTGCCAGCAGCACCTGGACAGGGGGCACGGAGACCCAGTACTTC. This codes for CASSTWTGGTETQYF. The chain uses TRBV9 and TRBJ2-5, with 11 positions matching TRBD1. From germline, CDR1 is SGDLS and CDR2 YYNGEE. CDR3 length equals 15 residues. V trimming: 4 bases; J trimming: 5 bases; junction bases outside the gene matches: 7. The full variable domain, its missing parts supplied by reference TRBV9 and TRBJ2-5, is DSGVTQTPKHLITATGQRVTLRCSPRSGDLSVYWYQQSLDQGLQFLIQYYNGEERAKGNILERFSAQQFPDLHSELNLSSLELGDSALYFCASSTWTGGTETQYFGPGTRLLVL.

The rearrangement joins TRBV7-9 to TRBJ2-1; no firm D call. The CDR3 consists of 12 residues. The V end was cut by 4 bases, the J end by 8 bases, with 9 bases between. The germline V gene has CDR1 SEHNR and CDR2 FQNEAQ (reference sequence). The CDR3 bases are TGTGCCAGCAGCTCCTCGGTGGATGAGCAGTTCTTC. It encodes CASSSSVDEQFF. The whole variable domain, filled in from reference TRBV7-9 and TRBJ2-1, reads DTGVSQNPRHKITKRGQNVTFRCDPISEHNRLYWYRQTLGQGPEFLTYFQNEAQLEKSRLLSDRFSAERPKGSFSTLEIQRTEQGDSAMYLCASSSSVDEQFFGPGTRLTVL.

V is TRBV12-3 or TRBV12-4 and J is TRBJ2-5, with 9 bases lining up with TRBD2. The CDR3 runs to 17 residues. With 3 bases clipped from V and 5 bases from J, the junction kept 13 bases outside the gene matches. The CDR3 nucleotides read TGTGCCAGCAGTTTCGGTCCGGGGCGGGGGGGCCGCGAGACCCAGTACTTC. As protein: CASSFGPGRGGRETQYF.

The chain recombines TRBV7-9 with TRBJ1-1; D call uncertain. The CDR3 totals 11 residues. V was trimmed by 1 base and J by 8 bases, leaving 5 bases between them. Germline V gives CDR1 SEHNR, CDR2 FQNEAQ (reference sequence). This chain's CDR3 is CASSLGIEAFF. The CDR3 DNA sequence: TGTGCCAGCAGCTTAGGCATCGAAGCTTTCTTT.

This chain links TRBV10-3 with TRBJ1-2, with D tentatively TRBD1 (6 bases). V lost 0 bases and J lost 1, with 9 bases in between. The germline V gene encodes CDR1 ENHRY and CDR2 SYGVKD. The CDR3 is 15 residues long. CDR3 protein: CAISESWTDNYGYTF. As DNA, the CDR3 is TGTGCCATCAGTGAGTCGTGGACAGATAACTATGGCTACACCTTC.

The genes are TRBV29-1 and TRBJ1-1, with D uncertain. From germline, CDR1 is SQVTM and CDR2 ANQGSEA. The length of the CDR3 is 11 residues. With 4 bases removed from V and 2 bases from J, the gap between germline ends came to 5 bases. CDR3: CSVAINTEAFF. The CDR3 nucleotides are TGCAGCGTTGCCATCAACACTGAAGCTTTCTTT.

This clonotype was found once. V gene TRBV7-8 combines with J gene TRBJ2-1; D is uncertain. The germline V gene has CDR1 SGHVS and CDR2 FQNEAQ. V lost 5 bases and J lost 9, with 14 bases in between. The CDR3 contains 13 residues. The CDR3 is CASSLSNRREQFF. The CDR3 DNA reads as TGTGCCAGCAGCCTGTCAAACAGACGTGAGCAGTTCTTC.